A selection of T cell receptor beta chains follows, all from one sample in a study of T cell repertoires in cytomegalovirus infection. MiXCR was run by TCRdb on the reads, yielding one entry per CDR3 protein. Counted here are approximately 290,000 distinct CDR3 sequences, about a quarter occurring once; the ten biggest clones make up approximately 15%. Specimen: PBMCs. Every receptor here comes from a human donor in good health (CMV status not recorded). Some clones in this sample may be carry-over from other donors' samples. CDR3s include the opening cysteine and the closing phenylalanine or tryptophan. D genes are given only for firm matches. Clone sizes are given selectively: once, few, many, or a class where the clone is expanded.

cdr3_nt: TGTGCCAGCAGTTGGGGGTCGGGGGCGGGAGGGCCCTACGAGCAGTACTTC
cdr3_aa: CASSWGSGAGGPYEQYF
j_call: TRBJ2-7
d_call: TRBD2
v_call: TRBV6-5
clone_size: .
cdr3_length: 17

cdr3_nt: TGTGCCAGCAGCTTTATCCATTTTATTGAGACAGGGGATAACACCGGGGAGCTGTTTTTT
cdr3_aa: CASSFIHFIETGDNTGELFF
j_call: TRBJ2-2
d_call: TRBD1
v_call: TRBV7-3
clone_size: .
cdr3_length: 20

cdr3_nt: TGTGCCAGCAAGCGGGAGAGGACCTACGAGCAGTACTTC
cdr3_aa: CASKRERTYEQYF
j_call: TRBJ2-7
d_call: TRBD2
v_call: TRBV25-1
clone_size: .
cdr3_length: 13

cdr3_nt: TGTGCCAGCACCACCCCAATAGGACAGGGGGCGAACACTGAAGCTTTCTTT
cdr3_aa: CASTTPIGQGANTEAFF
j_call: TRBJ1-1
d_call: TRBD1
v_call: TRBV28
clone_size: .
cdr3_length: 17

cdr3_nt: TGTGCCAGCAGCTTAGATATTGTGGCAGCTCAGGAGCAGTTCTTC
cdr3_aa: CASSLDIVAAQEQFF
j_call: TRBJ2-1
d_call: .
v_call: TRBV11-2
clone_size: many
cdr3_length: 15

cdr3_nt: TGTGCCAGCAGTCAGACTAGCGGGAGCACAGATACGCAGTATTTT
cdr3_aa: CASSQTSGSTDTQYF
j_call: TRBJ2-3
d_call: TRBD2
v_call: TRBV12-3/TRBV12-4
clone_size: few
cdr3_length: 15

cdr3_nt: TGTGCCAGCAGCGTCGAGTTCGGGGCCTACAATGAGCAGTTCTTC
cdr3_aa: CASSVEFGAYNEQFF
j_call: TRBJ2-1
d_call: .
v_call: TRBV9
clone_size: few
cdr3_length: 15

cdr3_nt: TGTGCCAGCAGCCCCTACTGGCTATCGAACACCGGGGAGCTGTTTTTT
cdr3_aa: CASSPYWLSNTGELFF
j_call: TRBJ2-2
d_call: .
v_call: TRBV12-3/TRBV12-4
clone_size: .
cdr3_length: 16

cdr3_nt: TGTGCCAGCAGCTTAGTGGGAGGCCGGCAGCCCCAGCATTTT
cdr3_aa: CASSLVGGRQPQHF
j_call: TRBJ1-5
d_call: .
v_call: TRBV7-2
clone_size: .
cdr3_length: 14

cdr3_nt: TGTGCCTGCAGAACCGGGACACACTCCTACAATGAGCAGTTCTTC
cdr3_aa: CACRTGTHSYNEQFF
j_call: TRBJ2-1
d_call: .
v_call: TRBV28
clone_size: many
cdr3_length: 15

cdr3_nt: TGTGCCAGCAGCTTAGGTCGGCAGACCCAGTACTTC
cdr3_aa: CASSLGRQTQYF
j_call: TRBJ2-5
d_call: .
v_call: TRBV7-2
clone_size: few
cdr3_length: 12

cdr3_nt: TGTGCCAGCAGCTTAATAGCGGGAGCTGGAGATACGCAGTATTTT
cdr3_aa: CASSLIAGAGDTQYF
j_call: TRBJ2-3
d_call: TRBD2
v_call: TRBV7-2
clone_size: many
cdr3_length: 15

cdr3_nt: TGTGCCAGCAGCTTAGTAATGACGGCGAACACTGAAGCTTTCTTT
cdr3_aa: CASSLVMTANTEAFF
j_call: TRBJ1-1
d_call: .
v_call: TRBV5-6
clone_size: .
cdr3_length: 15

cdr3_nt: TGTGCCAGCAGCTTATTAGGACAGGGGGCTTCCGAACTGTTTTTT
cdr3_aa: CASSLLGQGASELFF
j_call: TRBJ1-4
d_call: TRBD1
v_call: TRBV7-6
clone_size: many
cdr3_length: 15

cdr3_nt: TGTGCCAGCAGCTTCGCGGGAGGCCAGCAGTTCTTC
cdr3_aa: CASSFAGGQQFF
j_call: TRBJ2-1
d_call: TRBD2
v_call: TRBV5-6
clone_size: .
cdr3_length: 12

cdr3_nt: TGTGCCAGCAGCTTGCAGGCCTCGACCTACGAGCAGTACTTC
cdr3_aa: CASSLQASTYEQYF
j_call: TRBJ2-7
d_call: .
v_call: TRBV5-3
clone_size: few
cdr3_length: 14